Listed below are T cell receptor beta chains from one sample, sequenced in a study of monozygotic twins with cystic fibrosis. Clones were read by immunoSEQ multiplex PCR, and TCRdb kept only the in-frame ones, dropping some. The sample carries 14,000 to 15,000 clones, around 84% recorded once. The sequenced sample was blood. All receptors come from a boy aged 5-17 years with cystic fibrosis. Each CDR3 is given with its conserved first and last residue. The D gene is left open where the match is weak. Only some rows state a clone size, as once, few, many or a class for expanded clones.

clone size: NA
D gene: TRBD1
V gene: TRBV7-9
J gene: TRBJ2-1
CDR3 protein: CASSPGGGTGDRNEQFF
CDR3 DNA: TGTGCCAGCAGCCCCGGGGGCGGGACAGGGGATCGGAATGAGCAGTTCTTC

clone size: NA
D gene: NA
V gene: TRBV29-1
J gene: TRBJ1-2
CDR3 protein: CSVEGAGNYGYTF
CDR3 DNA: TGCAGCGTTGAGGGGGCAGGGAACTATGGCTACACCTTC

clone size: NA
D gene: NA
V gene: TRBV12-5
J gene: TRBJ2-7
CDR3 protein: CASGFGGATYEQYF
CDR3 DNA: TGTGCTAGTGGTTTTGGGGGGGCCACCTACGAGCAGTACTTC

clone size: NA
D gene: NA
V gene: TRBV28
J gene: TRBJ1-1
CDR3 protein: CASTLMGKEAFF
CDR3 DNA: TGTGCCAGCACCCTTATGGGGAAAGAAGCTTTCTTT

clone size: NA
D gene: TRBD2
V gene: TRBV11-2
J gene: TRBJ2-7
CDR3 protein: CASSYPGTLAESYEQYF
CDR3 DNA: TGTGCCAGCAGCTACCCGGGGACGCTAGCGGAATCCTACGAGCAGTACTTC

clone size: NA
D gene: NA
V gene: TRBV7-8
J gene: TRBJ2-1
CDR3 protein: CASSLVVSKFF
CDR3 DNA: TGTGCCAGCAGCTTAGTAGTTAGTAAGTTCTTC

clone size: NA
D gene: NA
V gene: TRBV6-4
J gene: TRBJ2-1
CDR3 protein: CASSNEGTLSYNEQFF
CDR3 DNA: TGTGCCAGTTCTAACGAGGGGACCCTTTCCTACAATGAGCAGTTCTTC

clone size: NA
D gene: NA
V gene: TRBV11-2
J gene: TRBJ2-7
CDR3 protein: CASSLYRGTYEQYF
CDR3 DNA: TGTGCCAGCAGCTTATACCGGGGAACCTACGAGCAGTACTTC

clone size: NA
D gene: NA
V gene: TRBV11-2
J gene: TRBJ2-3
CDR3 protein: CASSLSRQLFNSDTQYF
CDR3 DNA: TGTGCCAGCAGCCTTAGTAGACAGTTATTCAATTCAGATACGCAGTATTTT

clone size: NA
D gene: TRBD1
V gene: TRBV19
J gene: TRBJ1-2
CDR3 protein: CASSLGTGGSGGYTF
CDR3 DNA: TGTGCCAGTAGCCTCGGGACAGGTGGTTCCGGTGGCTACACCTTC

clone size: once
D gene: TRBD1
V gene: TRBV19
J gene: TRBJ2-5
CDR3 protein: CASSRDRGGETQYF
CDR3 DNA: TGTGCCAGTAGCCGGGACAGGGGTGGAGAGACCCAGTACTTC

clone size: NA
D gene: TRBD2
V gene: TRBV7-8
J gene: TRBJ2-1
CDR3 protein: CASSLVERGDNEQFF
CDR3 DNA: TGTGCCAGCAGCTTAGTCGAGCGGGGGGACAATGAGCAGTTCTTC

clone size: NA
D gene: NA
V gene: TRBV5-1
J gene: TRBJ1-3
CDR3 protein: CASSLGGLRSGNTIYF
CDR3 DNA: TGCGCCAGCAGCTTGGGGGGACTCCGATCTGGAAACACCATATATTTT

clone size: NA
D gene: TRBD1
V gene: TRBV2
J gene: TRBJ1-1
CDR3 protein: CASSTGATEAFF
CDR3 DNA: TGTGCCAGCAGTACAGGGGCCACTGAAGCTTTCTTT

clone size: NA
D gene: NA
V gene: TRBV19
J gene: TRBJ1-4
CDR3 protein: CASNGWANEKLFF
CDR3 DNA: TGTGCCAGTAATGGCTGGGCCAATGAAAAACTGTTTTTT

clone size: once
D gene: TRBD1
V gene: TRBV5-1
J gene: TRBJ1-4
CDR3 protein: CASSGTGTVGEKLFF
CDR3 DNA: TGCGCCAGCAGCGGAACCGGGACAGTTGGGGAAAAACTGTTTTTT

clone size: NA
D gene: NA
V gene: TRBV10-1
J gene: TRBJ1-2
CDR3 protein: CASSESSGYGYTF
CDR3 DNA: TGCGCCAGCAGTGAGTCTTCAGGTTATGGCTACACCTTC

clone size: NA
D gene: NA
V gene: TRBV11-3
J gene: TRBJ2-2
CDR3 protein: CASSPNGGVNTGELFF
CDR3 DNA: TGTGCCAGCAGCCCCAATGGGGGAGTGAACACCGGGGAGCTGTTTTTT

clone size: NA
D gene: NA
V gene: TRBV5-5
J gene: TRBJ2-7
CDR3 protein: CASSLSHRSYEQYF
CDR3 DNA: TGTGCCAGCAGCTTGTCGCACAGATCCTACGAGCAGTACTTC

clone size: once
D gene: TRBD1
V gene: TRBV6-5
J gene: TRBJ2-7
CDR3 protein: CASSYGGTGGSYEQYF
CDR3 DNA: TGTGCCAGCAGTTACGGCGGGACAGGGGGTTCCTACGAGCAGTACTTC

clone size: NA
D gene: NA
V gene: TRBV15
J gene: TRBJ1-1
CDR3 protein: CATSRSRGTEAFF
CDR3 DNA: TGTGCCACCAGCAGGAGCAGGGGAACTGAAGCTTTCTTT

clone size: NA
D gene: TRBD2
V gene: TRBV2
J gene: TRBJ2-1
CDR3 protein: CASLLADLLNEQFF
CDR3 DNA: TGTGCCAGCCTACTAGCGGACCTACTGAATGAGCAGTTCTTC

clone size: NA
D gene: TRBD1
V gene: TRBV5-1
J gene: TRBJ2-2
CDR3 protein: CASSPPGQGTTGELFF
CDR3 DNA: TGCGCCAGCAGCCCGCCGGGACAGGGGACCACCGGGGAGCTGTTTTTT

clone size: NA
D gene: NA
V gene: TRBV5-1
J gene: TRBJ2-5
CDR3 protein: CASSLAGRYQETQYF
CDR3 DNA: TGCGCCAGCAGCTTGGCCGGCAGATACCAAGAGACCCAGTACTTC

clone size: NA
D gene: TRBD1
V gene: TRBV7-3
J gene: TRBJ2-1
CDR3 protein: CASSLRQGLYNEQFF
CDR3 DNA: TGTGCCAGCAGCCTCCGACAGGGGCTCTACAATGAGCAGTTCTTC

clone size: NA
D gene: TRBD1
V gene: TRBV7-8
J gene: TRBJ2-4
CDR3 protein: CASSPRQGATFPTSARNIQYF
CDR3 DNA: TGTGCCAGCAGCCCCAGACAGGGGGCTACATTCCCTACTAGCGCCCGGAACATTCAGTACTTC

clone size: NA
D gene: NA
V gene: TRBV7-3
J gene: TRBJ1-1
CDR3 protein: CASSLRGPNTEAFF
CDR3 DNA: TGTGCCAGCAGCTTAAGGGGCCCGAACACTGAAGCTTTCTTT

clone size: NA
D gene: TRBD1
V gene: TRBV19
J gene: TRBJ1-2
CDR3 protein: CASSRDSPYGYTF
CDR3 DNA: TGTGCCAGTAGTAGGGACAGTCCCTATGGCTACACCTTC

clone size: NA
D gene: NA
V gene: TRBV5-6
J gene: TRBJ2-2
CDR3 protein: CASSLTTNTGELFF
CDR3 DNA: TGTGCCAGCAGCTTGACAACGAACACCGGGGAGCTGTTTTTT

clone size: NA
D gene: NA
V gene: TRBV28
J gene: TRBJ1-2
CDR3 protein: CASGAVFHEAYGYTF
CDR3 DNA: TGTGCCAGCGGTGCCGTCTTCCACGAAGCCTATGGCTACACCTTC

clone size: NA
D gene: NA
V gene: TRBV5-6
J gene: TRBJ1-2
CDR3 protein: CASRWGGANYGYTF
CDR3 DNA: TGTGCCAGCAGATGGGGGGGAGCTAACTATGGCTACACCTTC

clone size: NA
D gene: NA
V gene: TRBV20-1
J gene: TRBJ2-7
CDR3 protein: CSASGTYEQYF
CDR3 DNA: TGCAGTGCTAGTGGTACCTACGAGCAGTACTTC

clone size: once
D gene: NA
V gene: TRBV28
J gene: TRBJ2-2
CDR3 protein: CASSLAGASGELFF
CDR3 DNA: TGTGCCAGCAGTTTGGCAGGGGCCAGCGGGGAGCTGTTTTTT

clone size: NA
D gene: NA
V gene: TRBV2
J gene: TRBJ1-3
CDR3 protein: CASSRVSGNTIYF
CDR3 DNA: TGTGCCAGCAGTCGGGTTTCTGGAAACACCATATATTTT

clone size: NA
D gene: NA
V gene: TRBV7-6
J gene: TRBJ1-1
CDR3 protein: CASSLAVRTVNTEAFF
CDR3 DNA: TGTGCCAGCAGCTTAGCGGTGCGGACGGTAAACACTGAAGCTTTCTTT

clone size: NA
D gene: NA
V gene: TRBV9
J gene: TRBJ1-3
CDR3 protein: CASSPLVGNRNTIYF
CDR3 DNA: TGTGCCAGCAGCCCCCTCGTGGGCAACCGAAACACCATATATTTT

clone size: NA
D gene: TRBD1
V gene: TRBV5-1
J gene: TRBJ1-6
CDR3 protein: CASSSGQLNSPLHF
CDR3 DNA: TGCGCCAGCAGCTCGGGACAGCTAAATTCACCCCTCCACTTT

clone size: NA
D gene: NA
V gene: TRBV7-2
J gene: TRBJ2-5
CDR3 protein: CASSLGTTGHPYF
CDR3 DNA: TGTGCCAGCAGCTTAGGCACGACGGGACATCCGTACTTC

clone size: NA
D gene: NA
V gene: TRBV23-1
J gene: TRBJ1-2
CDR3 protein: CASSPGFYTF
CDR3 DNA: TGCGCCAGCAGTCCGGGGTTCTACACCTTC

clone size: NA
D gene: TRBD1
V gene: TRBV7-9
J gene: TRBJ2-7
CDR3 protein: CASSLNPGKGAGNEQYF
CDR3 DNA: TGTGCCAGCAGCCTAAACCCTGGGAAGGGGGCAGGCAACGAGCAGTACTTC

clone size: NA
D gene: NA
V gene: TRBV7-9
J gene: TRBJ1-3
CDR3 protein: CASSLRTLLSGNTIYF
CDR3 DNA: TGTGCCAGCAGCTTAAGGACACTCCTCTCTGGAAACACCATATATTTT

clone size: NA
D gene: NA
V gene: TRBV10-3
J gene: TRBJ1-6
CDR3 protein: CAISDRSHRWSPLHF
CDR3 DNA: TGTGCCATCAGTGATCGCTCCCATCGTTGGTCACCCCTCCACTTT

clone size: NA
D gene: NA
V gene: TRBV5-6
J gene: TRBJ1-5
CDR3 protein: CASSLRRWGNQPQHF
CDR3 DNA: TGTGCCAGCAGCTTGCGCCGCTGGGGCAATCAGCCCCAGCATTTT

clone size: NA
D gene: TRBD2
V gene: TRBV6-5
J gene: TRBJ2-2
CDR3 protein: CASSLSSGGTGELFF
CDR3 DNA: TGTGCCAGCAGTTTATCAAGCGGGGGCACCGGGGAGCTGTTTTTT

clone size: NA
D gene: NA
V gene: TRBV18
J gene: TRBJ2-7
CDR3 protein: CASSSAGHYEQYF
CDR3 DNA: TGTGCCAGCTCATCGGCCGGACACTACGAGCAGTACTTC

clone size: NA
D gene: NA
V gene: TRBV28
J gene: TRBJ1-4
CDR3 protein: CASSLSAEGKLFF
CDR3 DNA: TGTGCCAGCAGTTTGTCCGCGGAAGGAAAACTGTTTTTT

clone size: NA
D gene: TRBD2
V gene: TRBV2
J gene: TRBJ2-5
CDR3 protein: CASSAGLAETQYF
CDR3 DNA: TGTGCCAGCAGTGCGGGACTAGCAGAGACCCAGTACTTC

clone size: once
D gene: NA
V gene: TRBV15
J gene: TRBJ1-3
CDR3 protein: CATSRDRGGGNTIYF
CDR3 DNA: TGTGCCACCAGCAGAGACAGGGGTGGCGGAAACACCATATATTTT

clone size: once
D gene: TRBD2
V gene: TRBV27
J gene: TRBJ2-5
CDR3 protein: CASSPGVAGLQETQYF
CDR3 DNA: TGTGCCAGCAGTCCGGGAGTAGCGGGGCTTCAAGAGACCCAGTACTTC

clone size: NA
D gene: NA
V gene: TRBV14
J gene: TRBJ2-7
CDR3 protein: CASSQVGVGKQYF
CDR3 DNA: TGTGCCAGCAGCCAAGTGGGTGTGGGGAAGCAGTACTTC